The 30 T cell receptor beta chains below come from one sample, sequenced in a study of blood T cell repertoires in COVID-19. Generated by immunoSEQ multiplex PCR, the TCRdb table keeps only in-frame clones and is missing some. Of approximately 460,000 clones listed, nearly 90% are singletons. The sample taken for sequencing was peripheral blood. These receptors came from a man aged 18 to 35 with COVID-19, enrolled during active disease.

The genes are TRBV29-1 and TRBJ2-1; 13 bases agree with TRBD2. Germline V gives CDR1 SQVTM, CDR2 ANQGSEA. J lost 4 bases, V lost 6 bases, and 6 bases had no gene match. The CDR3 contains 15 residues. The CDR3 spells CSVRLAGGPYNEQFF. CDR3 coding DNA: TGCAGCGTAAGACTAGCGGGAGGCCCGTACAATGAGCAGTTCTTC.

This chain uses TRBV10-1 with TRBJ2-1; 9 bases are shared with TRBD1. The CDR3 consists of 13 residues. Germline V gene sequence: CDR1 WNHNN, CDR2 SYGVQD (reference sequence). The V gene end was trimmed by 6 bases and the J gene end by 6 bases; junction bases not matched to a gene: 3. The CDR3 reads CASRETGGNEQFF. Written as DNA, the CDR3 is TGCGCCAGCAGAGAGACAGGGGGCAATGAGCAGTTCTTC.

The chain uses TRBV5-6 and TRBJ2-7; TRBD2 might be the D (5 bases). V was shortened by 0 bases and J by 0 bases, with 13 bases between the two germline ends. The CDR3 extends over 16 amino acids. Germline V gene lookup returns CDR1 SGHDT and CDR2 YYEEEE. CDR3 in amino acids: CASSLAGGLSSYEQYF. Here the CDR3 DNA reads TGTGCCAGCAGCTTGGCCGGCGGGTTGAGCTCCTACGAGCAGTACTTC.

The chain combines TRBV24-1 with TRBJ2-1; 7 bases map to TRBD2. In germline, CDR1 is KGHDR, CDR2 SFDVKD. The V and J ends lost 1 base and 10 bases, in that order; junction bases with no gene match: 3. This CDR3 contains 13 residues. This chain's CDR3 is CATSDFGEGEQFF. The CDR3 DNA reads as TGTGCCACCAGTGATTTTGGGGAGGGGGAGCAGTTCTTC.

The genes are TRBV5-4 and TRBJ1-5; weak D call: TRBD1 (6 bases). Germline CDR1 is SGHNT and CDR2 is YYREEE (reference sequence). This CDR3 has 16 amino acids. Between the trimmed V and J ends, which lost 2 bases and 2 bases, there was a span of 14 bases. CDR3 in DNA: TGTGCCAGCAGCTTTAAGTCGGCAGGGGGCAATCAGCCCCAGCATTTT. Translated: CASSFKSAGGNQPQHF.

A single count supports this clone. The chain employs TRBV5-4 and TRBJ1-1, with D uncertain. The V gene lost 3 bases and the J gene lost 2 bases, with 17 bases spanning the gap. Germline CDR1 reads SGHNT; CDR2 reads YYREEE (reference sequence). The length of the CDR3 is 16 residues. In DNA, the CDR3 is TGTGCCAGCAGCTCCTTTCAGAGGGCGCGAAACACTGAAGCTTTCTTT. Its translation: CASSSFQRARNTEAFF.

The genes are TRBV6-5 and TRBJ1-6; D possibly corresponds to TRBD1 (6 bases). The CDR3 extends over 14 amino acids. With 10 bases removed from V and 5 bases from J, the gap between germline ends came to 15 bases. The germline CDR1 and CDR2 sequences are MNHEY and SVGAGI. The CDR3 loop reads CATAGTTNNSPLHF. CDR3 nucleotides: TGTGCCACGGCCGGGACAACCAATAATTCACCCCTCCACTTT.

The CDR3 sequence is CASRLLASSYEQYF. In nucleotides, the CDR3 is TGTGCCAGCAGGTTACTTGCCAGCTCCTACGAGCAGTACTTC. The chain employs TRBV27 and TRBJ2-7, with D hard to call. Germline assignment: CDR1 MNHEY and CDR2 SMNVEV (reference sequence). This CDR3 has 14 residues. The V end lost 6 bases, the J end lost 0 bases, and 12 bases lay between the germline ends.

For the CDR3, the DNA is TGTGCCAGCAGTTTGGAACAGGGTTGGGGGAATTCACCCCTCCACTTT. Its protein product is CASSLEQGWGNSPLHF. This chain uses TRBV27 with TRBJ1-6, with D possibly matching TRBD1 (6 bases). The ends were cut back, 3 bases at V and 7 bases at J, with 16 bases in the middle. The CDR3 has 16 amino acids. Germline assignment: CDR1 MNHEY and CDR2 SMNVEV (reference sequence).

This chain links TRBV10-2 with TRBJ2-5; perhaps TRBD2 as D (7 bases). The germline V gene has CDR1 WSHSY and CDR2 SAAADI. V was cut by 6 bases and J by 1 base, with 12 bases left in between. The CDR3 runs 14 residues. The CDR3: CASRIAGAQETQYF. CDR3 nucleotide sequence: TGCGCCAGCAGAATCGCGGGGGCCCAAGAGACCCAGTACTTC.

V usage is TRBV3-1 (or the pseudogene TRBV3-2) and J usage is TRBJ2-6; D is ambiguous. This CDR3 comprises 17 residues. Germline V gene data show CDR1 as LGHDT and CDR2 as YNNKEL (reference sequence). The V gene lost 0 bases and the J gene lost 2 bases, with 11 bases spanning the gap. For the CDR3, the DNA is TGTGCCAGCAGCCAAGATATTCGGTCGGCTGGGGCCAACGTCCTGACTTTC. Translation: CASSQDIRSAGANVLTF.

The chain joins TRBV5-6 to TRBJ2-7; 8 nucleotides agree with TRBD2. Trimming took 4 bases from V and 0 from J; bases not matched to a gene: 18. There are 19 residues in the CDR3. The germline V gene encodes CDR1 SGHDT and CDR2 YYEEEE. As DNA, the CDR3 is TGTGCCAGCAGCCCTCTTATAGCGGGGAGAATGGGGAGCTCCTACGAGCAGTACTTC. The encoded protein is CASSPLIAGRMGSSYEQYF.

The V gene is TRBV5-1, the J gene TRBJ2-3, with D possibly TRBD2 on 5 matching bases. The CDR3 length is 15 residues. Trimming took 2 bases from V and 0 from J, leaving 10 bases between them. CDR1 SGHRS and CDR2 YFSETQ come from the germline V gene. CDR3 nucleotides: TGCGCCAGCAGCTTCGGAGCGGTAAGCACAGATACGCAGTATTTT. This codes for CASSFGAVSTDTQYF.

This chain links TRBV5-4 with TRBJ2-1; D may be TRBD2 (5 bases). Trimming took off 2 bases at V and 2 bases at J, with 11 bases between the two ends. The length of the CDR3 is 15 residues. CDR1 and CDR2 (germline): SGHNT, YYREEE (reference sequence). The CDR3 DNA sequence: TGTGCCAGCAGCTTACACGGAGGAACCTACAATGAGCAGTTCTTC. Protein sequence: CASSLHGGTYNEQFF.

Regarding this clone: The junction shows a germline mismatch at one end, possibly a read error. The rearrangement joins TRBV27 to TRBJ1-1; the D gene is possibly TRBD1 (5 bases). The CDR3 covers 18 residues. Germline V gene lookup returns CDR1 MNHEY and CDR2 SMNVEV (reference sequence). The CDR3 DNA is TGTGCCAGCAGTTTAGGGGTCGGGCTGGGCCCAGGGTTTCAAGAAGTTTTCTTT. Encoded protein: CASSLGVGLGPGFQEVFF.

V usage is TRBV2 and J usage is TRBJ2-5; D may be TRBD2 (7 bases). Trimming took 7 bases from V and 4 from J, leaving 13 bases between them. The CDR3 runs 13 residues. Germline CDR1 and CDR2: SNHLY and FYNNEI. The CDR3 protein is CASTGGQTETQYF. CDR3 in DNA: TGTGCCAGCACGGGAGGACAGACAGAGACCCAGTACTTC.

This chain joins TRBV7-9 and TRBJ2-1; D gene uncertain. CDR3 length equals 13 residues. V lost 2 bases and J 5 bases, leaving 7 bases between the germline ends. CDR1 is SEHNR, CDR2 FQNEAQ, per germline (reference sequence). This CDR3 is CASSLLPDNEQFF. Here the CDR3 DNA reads TGTGCCAGCAGCTTATTGCCGGACAATGAGCAGTTCTTC. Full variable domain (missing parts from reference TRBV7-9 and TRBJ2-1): DTGVSQNPRHKITKRGQNVTFRCDPISEHNRLYWYRQTLGQGPEFLTYFQNEAQLEKSRLLSDRFSAERPKGSFSTLEIQRTEQGDSAMYLCASSLLPDNEQFFGPGTRLTVL.

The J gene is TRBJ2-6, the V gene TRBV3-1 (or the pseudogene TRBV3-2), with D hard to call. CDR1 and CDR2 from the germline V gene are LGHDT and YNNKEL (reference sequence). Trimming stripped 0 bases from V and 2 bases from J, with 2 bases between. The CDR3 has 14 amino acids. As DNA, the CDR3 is TGTGCCAGCAGCCAAGACGCTGGGGCCAACGTCCTGACTTTC. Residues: CASSQDAGANVLTF.

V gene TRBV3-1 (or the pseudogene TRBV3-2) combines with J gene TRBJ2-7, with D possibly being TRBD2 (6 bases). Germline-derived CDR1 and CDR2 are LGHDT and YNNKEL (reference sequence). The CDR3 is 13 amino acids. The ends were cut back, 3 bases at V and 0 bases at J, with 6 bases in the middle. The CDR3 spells CASSHGSSYEQYF. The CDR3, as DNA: TGTGCCAGCAGCCACGGGAGCTCCTACGAGCAGTACTTC.

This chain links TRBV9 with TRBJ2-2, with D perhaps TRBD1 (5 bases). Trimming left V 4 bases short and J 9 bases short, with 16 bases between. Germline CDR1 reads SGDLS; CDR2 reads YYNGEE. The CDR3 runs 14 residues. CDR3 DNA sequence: TGTGCCAGCAGCCTCCACCCAGGGATCCGGGAGCTGTTTTTT. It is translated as CASSLHPGIRELFF.

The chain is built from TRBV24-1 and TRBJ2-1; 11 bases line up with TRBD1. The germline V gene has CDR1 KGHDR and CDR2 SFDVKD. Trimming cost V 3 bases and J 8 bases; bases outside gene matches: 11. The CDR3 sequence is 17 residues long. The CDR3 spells CATSDPRGTGGVDEQFF. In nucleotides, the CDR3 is TGTGCCACCAGTGATCCGAGAGGGACAGGGGGTGTAGATGAGCAGTTCTTC.

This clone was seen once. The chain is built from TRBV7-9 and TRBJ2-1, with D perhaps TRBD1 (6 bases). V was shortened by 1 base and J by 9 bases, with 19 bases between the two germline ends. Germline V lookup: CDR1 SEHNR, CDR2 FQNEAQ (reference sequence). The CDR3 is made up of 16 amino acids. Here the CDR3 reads CASSLGPQGLLSEQFF. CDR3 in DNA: TGTGCCAGCAGCTTAGGCCCCCAGGGGCTACTTAGTGAGCAGTTCTTC.

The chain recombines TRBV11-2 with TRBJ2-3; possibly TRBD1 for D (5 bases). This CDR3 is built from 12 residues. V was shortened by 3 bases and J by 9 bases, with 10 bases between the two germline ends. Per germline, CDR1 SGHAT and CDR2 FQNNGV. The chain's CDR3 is CASSFRANTQYF. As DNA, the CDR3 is TGTGCCAGCAGCTTCAGGGCGAACACGCAGTATTTT.

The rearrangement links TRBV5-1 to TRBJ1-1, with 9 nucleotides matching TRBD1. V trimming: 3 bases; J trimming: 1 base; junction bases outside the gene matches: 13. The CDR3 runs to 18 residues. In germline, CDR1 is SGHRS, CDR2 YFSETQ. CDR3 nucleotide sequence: TGCGCCAGCAGCTCAAGGTGGACGGGACAGGGTAGGAACACTGAAGCTTTCTTT. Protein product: CASSSRWTGQGRNTEAFF.

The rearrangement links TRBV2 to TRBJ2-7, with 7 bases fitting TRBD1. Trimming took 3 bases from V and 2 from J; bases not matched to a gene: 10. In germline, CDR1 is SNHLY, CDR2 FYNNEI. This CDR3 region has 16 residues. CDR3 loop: CASSDGSTQGAYEQYF. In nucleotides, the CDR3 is TGTGCCAGCAGTGACGGTTCGACTCAGGGGGCCTACGAGCAGTACTTC.

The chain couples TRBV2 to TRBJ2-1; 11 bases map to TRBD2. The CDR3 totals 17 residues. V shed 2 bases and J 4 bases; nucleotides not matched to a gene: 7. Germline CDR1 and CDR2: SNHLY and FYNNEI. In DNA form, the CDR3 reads TGTGCCAGCAGTGAATCGACTAGCGGGATAATTTACAATGAGCAGTTCTTC. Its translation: CASSESTSGIIYNEQFF. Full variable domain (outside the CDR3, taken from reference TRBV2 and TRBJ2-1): EPEVTQTPSHQVTQMGQEVILRCVPISNHLYFYWYRQILGQKVEFLVSFYNNEISEKSEIFDDQFSVERPDGSNFTLKIRSTKLEDSAMYFCASSESTSGIIYNEQFFGPGTRLTVL.

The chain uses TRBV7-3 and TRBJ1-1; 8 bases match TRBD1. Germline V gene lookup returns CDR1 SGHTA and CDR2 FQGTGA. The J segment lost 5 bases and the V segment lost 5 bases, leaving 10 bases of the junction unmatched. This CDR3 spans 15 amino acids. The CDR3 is CASSPRTGRKTEAFF. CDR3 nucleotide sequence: TGTGCCAGCAGCCCCCGGACAGGGAGAAAAACTGAAGCTTTCTTT.

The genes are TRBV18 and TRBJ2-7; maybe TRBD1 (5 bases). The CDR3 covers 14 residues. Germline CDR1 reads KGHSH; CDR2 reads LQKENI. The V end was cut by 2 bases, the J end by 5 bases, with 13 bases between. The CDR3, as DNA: TGTGCCAGCTCACCAGGCAGGGCATTGAACGAGCAGTACTTC. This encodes CASSPGRALNEQYF. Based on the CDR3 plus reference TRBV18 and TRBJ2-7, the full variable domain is NAGVMQNPRHLVRRRGQEARLRCSPMKGHSHVYWYRQLPEEGLKFMVYLQKENIIDESGMPKERFSAEFPKEGPSILRIQQVVRGDSAAYFCASSPGRALNEQYFGPGTRLTVT.

The CDR3 DNA reads as TGTGCCACCAGTGATCCAACACAGACCCCCACCGGGGAGCTGTTTTTT. Translation gives CATSDPTQTPTGELFF. The chain carries TRBV24-1 and TRBJ2-2; D call uncertain. Looked up from germline, CDR1 is KGHDR and CDR2 is SFDVKD. V lost 3 bases and J lost 4, with 14 bases in between. CDR3 length: 16 residues.

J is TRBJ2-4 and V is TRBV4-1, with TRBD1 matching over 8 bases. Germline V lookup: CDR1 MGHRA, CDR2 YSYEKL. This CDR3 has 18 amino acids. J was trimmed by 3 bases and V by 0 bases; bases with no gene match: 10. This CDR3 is CASSQDLTGGYVKNIQYF. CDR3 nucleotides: TGCGCCAGCAGCCAAGACCTTACAGGGGGATATGTCAAAAACATTCAGTACTTC.